The 5 T cell receptor beta chains below all came from one sample that was sequenced in a study of blood T cell repertoires in COVID-19. Method: immunoSEQ multiplex PCR; TCRdb's copy keeps in-frame clones and lacks some. The sample consists of roughly 320,000 clones, approximately 90% of them appearing once. Sequenced: peripheral blood. The receptors stem from a woman in her forties or fifties with COVID-19, enrolled during active disease.

The chain recombines TRBV24-1 with TRBJ2-5, with D possibly matching TRBD2 (5 bases). This CDR3 spans 16 amino acids. With 1 base removed from V and 1 base from J, the gap between germline ends came to 12 bases. Germline assignment: CDR1 KGHDR and CDR2 SFDVKD. In DNA, the CDR3 is TGTGCCACCAGTGATTTCGGGGTGTCTAGCCAAGAGACCCAGTACTTC. It specifies CATSDFGVSSQETQYF.

This chain links TRBV2 with TRBJ2-7; 9 nucleotides match TRBD1. Per the germline V gene, CDR1 is SNHLY and CDR2 is FYNNEI. The CDR3 totals 15 residues. V lost 6 bases to trimming and J lost 0 bases; unmatched junction nucleotides: 6. The CDR3 here is CASSDPGQGSYEQYF. CDR3 in DNA: TGTGCCAGCAGCGATCCGGGACAGGGCTCCTACGAGCAGTACTTC. Full variable domain (missing parts from reference TRBV2 and TRBJ2-7): EPEVTQTPSHQVTQMGQEVILRCVPISNHLYFYWYRQILGQKVEFLVSFYNNEISEKSEIFDDQFSVERPDGSNFTLKIRSTKLEDSAMYFCASSDPGQGSYEQYFGPGTRLTVT.

This rearrangement joins TRBV19 to TRBJ2-7, with D maybe TRBD2 (6 bases). The V and J ends lost 3 bases and 6 bases respectively, with 12 bases between them. The CDR3 is made up of 13 amino acids. The germline V gene has CDR1 LNHDA and CDR2 SQIVND (reference sequence). CDR3 in amino acids: CASSISGEREQYF. CDR3 coding DNA: TGTGCCAGTAGTATTTCGGGGGAACGCGAGCAGTACTTC.

The V call is TRBV2, the J call TRBJ2-3; D perhaps matches TRBD1 (6 bases). Germline V gives CDR1 SNHLY, CDR2 FYNNEI. The CDR3 length is 18 residues. The V and J ends lost 5 bases and 0 bases respectively, with 21 bases between them. The CDR3 protein is CASSSQGHLGSSTDTQYF. In DNA, the CDR3 is TGTGCCAGCAGTTCTCAGGGGCACTTGGGGTCTAGCACAGATACGCAGTATTTT.

The rearrangement uses TRBV5-1 and TRBJ1-1; D possibly corresponds to TRBD1 (5 bases). This CDR3 is built from 14 residues. CDR1 SGHRS and CDR2 YFSETQ come from the germline V gene. V was pared by 0 bases and J by 3 bases, with 9 bases between. The CDR3 nucleotides are TGCGCCAGCAGCTTGGGGGGCGCTGACACTGAAGCTTTCTTT. As protein: CASSLGGADTEAFF.